The 4 T cell receptor beta chains in this list originate from one sample, sequenced in a study of blood T cells in healthy people across ages. Through a sample-barcoded 5' primer and a J-beta primer mix, a second PCR was run for roughly 7 to 11 cycles. MiXCR was run by TCRdb on the 5' RACE reads, yielding one entry per CDR3 protein. The sample has some 890,000 distinct CDR3 sequences, almost 30% seen once; the top ten hold about 9.4%. Another study also made use of these data, one on T cells of mothers and their children.

The specimen was blood. These receptors were collected from a woman aged 40 to 50 in good health.

This clonotype was recorded a few times. The V call is TRBV13, the J call TRBJ2-1, with 10 positions matching TRBD2. Germline CDR1 and CDR2: PRHDT and FYEKMQ (reference sequence). V lost 0 bases, J lost 7 bases, and 6 bases stayed unmatched. This CDR3 is built from 16 residues. DNA for the CDR3: TGTGCCAGCAGCTTAGGGAGGTTAGCGGGGGGTAATGAGCAGTTCTTC. This encodes CASSLGRLAGGNEQFF.

In this sample, this clonotype turned up many times. The genes are TRBV7-2 and TRBJ1-1; 7 bases match TRBD1. Germline-derived CDR1 and CDR2 are SGHTA and FQGNSA. Losses at the gene ends were 7 bases for V and 5 bases for J; bases not matched to a gene: 13. The CDR3 sequence is 15 residues long. The CDR3 DNA sequence: TGTGCCAGCACACGGGGGGACAGAAGACGAACTGAAGCTTTCTTT. Translating gives CASTRGDRRRTEAFF.

This clonotype was seen repeatedly, ten times or more. The chain uses TRBV29-1 and TRBJ2-7; D not resolved. Trimming shortened V by 5 bases and J by 2 bases, and 10 bases separated the two germline ends. From germline, CDR1 is SQVTM and CDR2 ANQGSEA. CDR3 length: 12 residues. For the CDR3, the DNA is TGCAGCGTTAAGGTGGGCCCCTACGAGCAGTACTTC. Protein product: CSVKVGPYEQYF.

This clonotype was detected ten times or more. The V call is TRBV7-2, the J call TRBJ1-2, with 9 positions matching TRBD1. V lost 4 bases to trimming and J lost 4 bases; unmatched junction nucleotides: 7. CDR1 and CDR2 (germline): SGHTA, FQGNSA. CDR3 length: 15 amino acids. CDR3 nucleotide sequence: TGTGCCAGCAGCTCTTATACAGGGGGCGCCTATGGCTACACCTTC. Its translation is CASSSYTGGAYGYTF. Looking up the rest from reference TRBV7-2 and TRBJ1-2 gives the full variable domain: GAGVSQSPSNKVTEKGKDVELRCDPISGHTALYWYRQSLGQGLEFLIYFQGNSAPDKSGLPSDRFSAERTGGSVSTLTIQRTQQEDSAVYLCASSSYTGGAYGYTFGSGTRLTVV.